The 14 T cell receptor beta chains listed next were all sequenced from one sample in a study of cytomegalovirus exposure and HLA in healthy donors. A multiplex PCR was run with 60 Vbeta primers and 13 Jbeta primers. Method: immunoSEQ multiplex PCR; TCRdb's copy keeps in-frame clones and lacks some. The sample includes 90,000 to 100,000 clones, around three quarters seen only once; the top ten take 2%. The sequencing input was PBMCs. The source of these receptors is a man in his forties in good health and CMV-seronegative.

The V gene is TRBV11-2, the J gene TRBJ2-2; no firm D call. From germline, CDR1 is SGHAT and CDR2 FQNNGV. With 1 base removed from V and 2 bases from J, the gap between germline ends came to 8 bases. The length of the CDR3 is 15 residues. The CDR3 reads CASSLGPVNTGELFF. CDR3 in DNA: TGTGCCAGCAGCTTAGGCCCAGTAAACACCGGGGAGCTGTTTTTT.

This CDR3 reads CASSPGNINYGYTF. The CDR3 nucleotides are TGTGCCAGCAGCCCAGGGAATATTAACTATGGCTACACCTTC. The rearrangement links TRBV6-6 to TRBJ1-2; D is perhaps TRBD1 (5 bases). The CDR3 is made up of 14 amino acids. Germline loops: CDR1 MNHNY, CDR2 SVGAGI (reference sequence). V lost 6 bases, J lost 1 base, and 12 bases lay in between.

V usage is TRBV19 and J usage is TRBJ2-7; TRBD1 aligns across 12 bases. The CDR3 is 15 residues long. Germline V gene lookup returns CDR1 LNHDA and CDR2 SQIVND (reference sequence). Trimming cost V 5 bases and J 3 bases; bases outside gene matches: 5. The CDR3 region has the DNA TGTGCCAGTAGTGCTGGGACAGGGGGCGGCTACGAGCAGTACTTC. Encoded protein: CASSAGTGGGYEQYF.

The CDR3 region is CASSVLLGVGNEQFF. As DNA, the CDR3 is TGTGCCAGCAGCGTCCTACTAGGAGTGGGCAATGAGCAGTTCTTC. The chain has TRBV11-2 and TRBJ2-1; D is possibly TRBD2 (5 bases). Germline values: CDR1 SGHAT, CDR2 FQNNGV. V dropped 5 bases and J dropped 6 bases, with 17 bases sitting between them. The CDR3 extends over 15 amino acids.

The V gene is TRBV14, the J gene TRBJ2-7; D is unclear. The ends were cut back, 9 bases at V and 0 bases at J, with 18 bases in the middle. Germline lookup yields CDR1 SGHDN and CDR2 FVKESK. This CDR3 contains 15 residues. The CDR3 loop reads CASSASPPSSYEQYF. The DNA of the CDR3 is TGTGCCAGTTCTGCCTCTCCTCCGAGCTCCTACGAGCAGTACTTC. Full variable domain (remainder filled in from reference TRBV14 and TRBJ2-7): EAGVTQFPSHSVIEKGQTVTLRCDPISGHDNLYWYRRVMGKEIKFLLHFVKESKQDESGMPNNRFLAERTGGTYSTLKVQPAELEDSGVYFCASSASPPSSYEQYFGPGTRLTVT.

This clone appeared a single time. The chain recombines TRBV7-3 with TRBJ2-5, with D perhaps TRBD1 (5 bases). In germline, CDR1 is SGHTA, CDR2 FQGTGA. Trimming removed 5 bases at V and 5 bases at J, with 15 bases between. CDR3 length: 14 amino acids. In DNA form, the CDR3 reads TGTGCCAGCAGCACACAAGGGGAACGGGAGACCCAGTACTTC. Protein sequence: CASSTQGERETQYF.

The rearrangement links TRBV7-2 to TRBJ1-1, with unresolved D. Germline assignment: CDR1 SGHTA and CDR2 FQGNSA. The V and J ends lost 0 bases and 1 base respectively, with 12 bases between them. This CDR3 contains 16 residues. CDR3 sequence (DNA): TGTGCCAGCAGCTTAGCCATCTGGTCGGGGAACACTGAAGCTTTCTTT. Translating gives CASSLAIWSGNTEAFF. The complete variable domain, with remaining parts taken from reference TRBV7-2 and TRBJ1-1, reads GAGVSQSPSNKVTEKGKDVELRCDPISGHTALYWYRQSLGQGLEFLIYFQGNSAPDKSGLPSDRFSAERTGGSVSTLTIQRTQQEDSAVYLCASSLAIWSGNTEAFFGQGTRLTVV.

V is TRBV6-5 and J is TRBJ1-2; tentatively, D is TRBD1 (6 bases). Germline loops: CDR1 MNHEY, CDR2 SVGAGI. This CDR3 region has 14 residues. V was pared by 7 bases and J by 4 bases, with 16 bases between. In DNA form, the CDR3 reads TGTGCCAGCACCCGAAGCGGGACACCCTATGGCTACACCTTC. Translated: CASTRSGTPYGYTF.

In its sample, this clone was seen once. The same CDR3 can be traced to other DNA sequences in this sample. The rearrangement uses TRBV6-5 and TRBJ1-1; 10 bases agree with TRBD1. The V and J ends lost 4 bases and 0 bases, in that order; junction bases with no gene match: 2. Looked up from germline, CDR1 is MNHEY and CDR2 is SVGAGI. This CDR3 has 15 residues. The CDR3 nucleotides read TGTGCCAGCAGTTTGACAGGGGGCTTGAACACTGAAGCTTTCTTT. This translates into CASSLTGGLNTEAFF.

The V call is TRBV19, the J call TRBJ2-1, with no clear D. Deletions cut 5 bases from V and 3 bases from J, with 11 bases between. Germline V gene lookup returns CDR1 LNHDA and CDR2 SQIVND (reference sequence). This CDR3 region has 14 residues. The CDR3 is CASSLAEYYNEQFF. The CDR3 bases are TGTGCCAGTAGTCTTGCAGAATACTACAATGAGCAGTTCTTC. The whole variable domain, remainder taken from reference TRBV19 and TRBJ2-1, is DGGITQSPKYLFRKEGQNVTLSCEQNLNHDAMYWYRQDPGQGLRLIYYSQIVNDFQKGDIAEGYSVSREKKESFPLTVTSAQKNPTAFYLCASSLAEYYNEQFFGPGTRLTVL.

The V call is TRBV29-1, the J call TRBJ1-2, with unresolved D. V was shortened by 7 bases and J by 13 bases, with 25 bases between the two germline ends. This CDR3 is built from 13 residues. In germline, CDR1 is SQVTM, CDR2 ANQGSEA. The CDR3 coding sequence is TGCAGCGCCTGGCCCCGGGGTTTCGGCCTTCCCACCTTC. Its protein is CSAWPRGFGLPTF.

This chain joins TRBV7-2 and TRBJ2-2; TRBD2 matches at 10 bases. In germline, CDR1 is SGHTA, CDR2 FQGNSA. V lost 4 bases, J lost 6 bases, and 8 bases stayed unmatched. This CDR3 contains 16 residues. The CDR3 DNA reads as TGTGCCAGCAGCTCTCTAGCGGGAGTAGGAGCCGGGGAGCTGTTTTTT. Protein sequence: CASSSLAGVGAGELFF.

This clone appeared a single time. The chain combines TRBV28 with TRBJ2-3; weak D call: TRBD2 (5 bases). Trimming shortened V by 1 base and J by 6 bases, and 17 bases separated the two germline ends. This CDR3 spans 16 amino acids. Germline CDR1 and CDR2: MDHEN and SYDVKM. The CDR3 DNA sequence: TGTGCCAGCAGTTTATACCCGAGCGGCCCGGCGGATACGCAGTATTTT. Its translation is CASSLYPSGPADTQYF.

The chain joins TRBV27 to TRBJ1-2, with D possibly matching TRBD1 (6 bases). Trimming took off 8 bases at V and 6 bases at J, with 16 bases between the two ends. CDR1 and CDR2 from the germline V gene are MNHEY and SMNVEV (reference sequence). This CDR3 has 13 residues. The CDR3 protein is CASGRTGLDGYTF. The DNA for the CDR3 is TGTGCCAGCGGAAGAACAGGGTTGGATGGCTACACCTTC.